This TCR beta chain was retrieved from a study of regulatory T cells in long-lasting Graves disease. Study-level results: It was peripheral blood alone, not thyroid tissue, that was studied. Persistent Graves' cases showed lower TCR diversity than newly diagnosed cases. Favored gene segments in persistent disease were TRBV28, TRBJ1-2 and TRBJ2-5.

According to the study, TCR beta libraries were built with iRepertoire HTBI primers and CDR3-region Arm-PCR. TCRdb passed the multiplex PCR reads through MiXCR, listing each CDR3 protein once. This table has around 250,000 distinct CDR3 sequences, around 17% appearing once. Time point defined: newly diagnosed GD, antithyroid drugs for less than 3 months. RNA isolated from PBMCs was used to make the TCR library. One endocrinology department in Xi'an, China, was where patients came from. Ten or more counts support this clonotype. Its antigen is currently unknown. V gave up 1 base and J gave up 4 bases, with 5 bases separating them. There are 13 residues in the CDR3. Germline lookup yields CDR1 SGHAT and CDR2 FQNNGV.

This receptor was obtained from a female donor with Graves disease. Sequencing used peripheral blood mononuclear cells (PBMCs), obtained at new diagnosis, from a patient treated with antithyroid drugs. The chain has TRBV11-2 and TRBJ1-5; D gene unclear. CDR3 loop: CASSLVRNQPQHF. CDR3 DNA sequence: TGTGCCAGCAGCTTAGTACGAAATCAGCCCCAGCATTTT.